The T cell receptor beta chain under discussion was sequenced for a study of read filtering for tumor transcriptome and immune sequencing. About the research overall: Whole-transcriptome libraries were prepared after DNase treatment.

Germline assignment: CDR1 SGHTA and CDR2 FQGTGA. V gave up 5 bases and J gave up 3 bases; unmatched junction bases: 14. This CDR3 spans 18 amino acids. This library used around 400 ng RNA and molecular barcoded adaptors spanning alpha/delta and beta/gamma chains. MiXCR, run by TCRdb on the reads, gives a single entry per CDR3 protein. The repertoire holds tens of thousands of distinct CDR3 sequences, with 18% as singletons. Bone marrow was sampled from every patient at the time of active disease. This clonotype was seen repeatedly, ten times or more. The chain employs TRBV7-3 and TRBJ2-1; 9 nucleotides agree with TRBD2. The source is a donor at least 40 years old with multiple myeloma. Specimen: a population of CD138-negative cells sorted from bone marrow. Here the CDR3 DNA reads TGTGCCAGCAGCCCCCTAGGTGGCGGGGGGGGAAGCTACAATGAGCAGTTCTTC. Its protein product is CASSPLGGGGGSYNEQFF.